The rows below give T cell receptor beta chains drawn from one sample of a study of regulatory T cells in long-lasting Graves disease. TCRdb reprocessed the multiplex PCR reads with MiXCR, giving one entry per CDR3 protein. The table has approximately 360,000 distinct CDR3 sequences, roughly 24% seen once; the top ten hold around 30%. Sequencing was performed on peripheral blood mononuclear cells (PBMCs), taken when the disease was refractory, from a patient treated with antithyroid drugs. These receptors all stem from a woman in her 40s with Graves disease. CDR3s include the opening cysteine and the closing phenylalanine or tryptophan. Fields, in order: D gene, J gene, V gene, clone size, CDR3 protein, CDR3 DNA. A D gene is named only where the DNA matches it firmly. Only some rows state a clone size, as once, few, many or a class for expanded clones.

D gene: TRBD2
J gene: TRBJ2-2
V gene: TRBV7-9
clone size: .
CDR3 protein: CASSSPTSGRPTGELFF
CDR3 DNA: TGTGCCAGCAGCTCCCCGACTAGCGGGAGGCCCACCGGGGAGCTGTTTTTT

D gene: .
J gene: TRBJ1-2
V gene: TRBV7-8
clone size: .
CDR3 protein: CASSAQAFGGYTF
CDR3 DNA: TGTGCCAGCAGCGCACAGGCCTTTGGGGGCTACACCTTC

D gene: .
J gene: TRBJ1-1
V gene: TRBV28
clone size: many
CDR3 protein: CASSPRSARAFF
CDR3 DNA: TGTGCCAGCAGTCCCCGATCGGCAAGAGCTTTCTTT

D gene: .
J gene: TRBJ2-7
V gene: TRBV28
clone size: many
CDR3 protein: CASSSKVGKQYF
CDR3 DNA: TGTGCCAGCAGTTCCAAGGTTGGAAAGCAGTACTTC

D gene: .
J gene: TRBJ1-5
V gene: TRBV2
clone size: many
CDR3 protein: CASSEDHQPQHF
CDR3 DNA: TGTGCCAGCAGTGAAGATCATCAGCCCCAGCATTTT

D gene: .
J gene: TRBJ1-5
V gene: TRBV20-1
clone size: many
CDR3 protein: CSARDLRQPQHF
CDR3 DNA: TGCAGTGCTAGAGATCTTCGTCAGCCCCAGCATTTT

D gene: TRBD1
J gene: TRBJ1-3
V gene: TRBV11-2
clone size: .
CDR3 protein: CASSHFRNRGGGNTIYF
CDR3 DNA: TGTGCCAGCAGCCATTTTAGGAACAGGGGCGGAGGAAACACCATATATTTT

D gene: .
J gene: TRBJ1-5
V gene: TRBV6-1
clone size: .
CDR3 protein: CASSLGGQGKQPQHF
CDR3 DNA: TGTGCCAGCAGCCTAGGGGGGCAGGGAAAGCAGCCCCAGCATTTT

D gene: TRBD2
J gene: TRBJ2-7
V gene: TRBV28
clone size: many
CDR3 protein: CASNPTAEGLASYEQYF
CDR3 DNA: TGTGCCAGCAATCCTACAGCGGAGGGACTAGCGTCTTACGAGCAGTACTTC

D gene: .
J gene: TRBJ1-5
V gene: TRBV12-3/TRBV12-4
clone size: many
CDR3 protein: CASSLYDGRNQPQHF
CDR3 DNA: TGTGCCAGCAGTTTGTATGACGGGAGGAATCAGCCCCAGCATTTT

D gene: .
J gene: TRBJ1-2
V gene: TRBV2
clone size: many
CDR3 protein: CASSQRQRTNYGYTF
CDR3 DNA: TGTGCCAGCAGCCAAAGACAGAGGACTAACTATGGCTACACCTTC

D gene: .
J gene: TRBJ2-7
V gene: TRBV19
clone size: few
CDR3 protein: CASTAAQGSYEQYF
CDR3 DNA: TGTGCCAGTACAGCGGCCCAAGGCTCCTACGAGCAGTACTTC

D gene: .
J gene: TRBJ1-6
V gene: TRBV6-5
clone size: .
CDR3 protein: CASSYGIGGMGSPLHF
CDR3 DNA: TGTGCCAGCAGTTACGGCATAGGGGGAATGGGTTCACCCCTCCACTTT

D gene: TRBD1
J gene: TRBJ2-5
V gene: TRBV7-9
clone size: .
CDR3 protein: CASSRAGTALETQYF
CDR3 DNA: TGTGCCAGCAGCCGCGCCGGGACAGCCCTCGAGACCCAGTACTTC

D gene: TRBD2
J gene: TRBJ2-7
V gene: TRBV7-9
clone size: .
CDR3 protein: CASSLPPGLGHEQYF
CDR3 DNA: TGTGCCAGCAGCTTACCGCCGGGACTAGGCCACGAGCAGTACTTC

D gene: TRBD1
J gene: TRBJ2-7
V gene: TRBV27
clone size: .
CDR3 protein: CASSHDRGEQYF
CDR3 DNA: TGTGCCAGCAGCCATGACAGGGGTGAGCAGTACTTC

D gene: TRBD2
J gene: TRBJ2-1
V gene: TRBV24-1
clone size: once
CDR3 protein: CATSDLGTSYEQFF
CDR3 DNA: TGTGCCACCAGTGATCTAGGGACTAGCTATGAGCAGTTCTTC

D gene: .
J gene: TRBJ2-5
V gene: TRBV24-1
clone size: many
CDR3 protein: CATSEHGPEETQYF
CDR3 DNA: TGTGCCACCAGTGAACATGGACCCGAAGAGACCCAGTACTTC

D gene: .
J gene: TRBJ1-1
V gene: TRBV25-1
clone size: few
CDR3 protein: CATRGNVDTEAFF
CDR3 DNA: TGTGCCACGCGAGGAAACGTTGACACTGAAGCTTTCTTT

D gene: .
J gene: TRBJ2-5
V gene: TRBV12-5
clone size: many
CDR3 protein: CASGSTDREGGETQYF
CDR3 DNA: TGTGCTAGTGGCTCCACCGACAGGGAGGGAGGGGAGACCCAGTACTTC

D gene: TRBD1
J gene: TRBJ2-1
V gene: TRBV10-3
clone size: .
CDR3 protein: CAIGRPGQANEQFF
CDR3 DNA: TGTGCCATCGGAAGACCGGGACAGGCTAATGAGCAGTTCTTC

D gene: .
J gene: TRBJ2-7
V gene: TRBV19
clone size: .
CDR3 protein: CASARGHYEQYF
CDR3 DNA: TGTGCCAGTGCTCGGGGCCACTACGAGCAGTACTTC

D gene: TRBD1
J gene: TRBJ2-5
V gene: TRBV15
clone size: .
CDR3 protein: CATSRRAGGEVTQYF
CDR3 DNA: TGTGCCACCAGCAGACGGGCAGGGGGCGAGGTGACCCAGTACTTC

D gene: .
J gene: TRBJ1-1
V gene: TRBV27
clone size: many
CDR3 protein: CASSPGESTEAFF
CDR3 DNA: TGTGCCAGCAGCCCAGGGGAGAGCACTGAAGCTTTCTTT

D gene: .
J gene: TRBJ2-5
V gene: TRBV10-3
clone size: .
CDR3 protein: CAISEFLGISETQYF
CDR3 DNA: TGTGCCATCAGTGAGTTTTTAGGTATATCGGAGACCCAGTACTTC

D gene: TRBD1
J gene: TRBJ2-7
V gene: TRBV28
clone size: many
CDR3 protein: CASSSAGQGDHEQYF
CDR3 DNA: TGTGCCAGCAGTTCGGCGGGACAGGGTGACCACGAGCAGTACTTC

D gene: .
J gene: TRBJ2-5
V gene: TRBV19
clone size: many
CDR3 protein: CASSIVEGPNQETQYF
CDR3 DNA: TGTGCCAGTAGTATTGTGGAGGGGCCTAACCAAGAGACCCAGTACTTC

D gene: TRBD1
J gene: TRBJ2-5
V gene: TRBV5-5
clone size: many
CDR3 protein: CASSRSFTGGGQETQYF
CDR3 DNA: TGTGCCAGCAGCCGGTCTTTCACAGGGGGCGGACAAGAGACCCAGTACTTC

D gene: .
J gene: TRBJ1-1
V gene: TRBV27
clone size: few
CDR3 protein: CASSLSAGINEAFF
CDR3 DNA: TGTGCCAGCAGTTTATCAGCAGGTATAAATGAAGCTTTCTTT

D gene: .
J gene: TRBJ1-1
V gene: TRBV7-9
clone size: .
CDR3 protein: CASFGGNTSETFF
CDR3 DNA: TGTGCCAGCTTCGGGGGCAACACCTCTGAAACTTTCTTT

D gene: .
J gene: TRBJ1-6
V gene: TRBV7-2
clone size: .
CDR3 protein: CASSSTSYSPLHF
CDR3 DNA: TGTGCCAGCAGCTCGACCTCATATTCACCCCTCCACTTT

D gene: TRBD2
J gene: TRBJ2-1
V gene: TRBV11-1
clone size: many
CDR3 protein: CASSSSGGSYNEQFF
CDR3 DNA: TGTGCCAGCAGCTCTAGCGGGGGCTCCTACAATGAGCAGTTCTTC

D gene: TRBD2
J gene: TRBJ2-7
V gene: TRBV7-2
clone size: .
CDR3 protein: CASRSVGKEGLTSVYEQYF
CDR3 DNA: TGTGCCAGCAGATCCGTGGGGAAAGAGGGGTTGACTAGCGTATACGAGCAGTACTTC

D gene: .
J gene: TRBJ2-2
V gene: TRBV7-9
clone size: few
CDR3 protein: CASSSGWKNTGELFF
CDR3 DNA: TGTGCCAGCAGCTCTGGATGGAAGAACACCGGGGAGCTGTTTTTT

D gene: TRBD2
J gene: TRBJ2-7
V gene: TRBV7-9
clone size: few
CDR3 protein: CASSLSGRADEQYF
CDR3 DNA: TGTGCCAGCAGCCTTAGCGGGAGGGCCGACGAGCAGTACTTC

D gene: TRBD1
J gene: TRBJ2-7
V gene: TRBV14
clone size: .
CDR3 protein: CASSPKAGGFAEQYF
CDR3 DNA: TGTGCCAGCTCACCAAAGGCAGGGGGCTTCGCCGAGCAGTACTTC

D gene: TRBD2
J gene: TRBJ2-7
V gene: TRBV28
clone size: .
CDR3 protein: CASSPPGLAGGQSDEQYF
CDR3 DNA: TGTGCCAGCTCACCACCGGGACTAGCGGGAGGACAATCTGACGAGCAGTACTTC

D gene: .
J gene: TRBJ1-5
V gene: TRBV24-1
clone size: .
CDR3 protein: CATSDLNQGNQPQHF
CDR3 DNA: TGTGCCACCAGTGATTTGAATCAGGGCAATCAGCCCCAGCATTTT

D gene: .
J gene: TRBJ2-1
V gene: TRBV3-1
clone size: few
CDR3 protein: CASSQADEQFF
CDR3 DNA: TGTGCCAGCAGCCAAGCAGATGAGCAGTTCTTC

D gene: .
J gene: TRBJ1-1
V gene: TRBV6-1
clone size: .
CDR3 protein: CASRRGDTEAFF
CDR3 DNA: TGTGCCAGCCGACGGGGGGACACTGAAGCTTTCTTT

D gene: .
J gene: TRBJ2-5
V gene: TRBV3-1
clone size: .
CDR3 protein: CASSQVLATSAETQYF
CDR3 DNA: TGTGCCAGCAGCCAAGTTTTAGCAACCTCCGCGGAGACCCAGTACTTC

D gene: TRBD1
J gene: TRBJ1-5
V gene: TRBV10-3
clone size: once
CDR3 protein: CAISPGTGVDQPQHF
CDR3 DNA: TGTGCCATCAGTCCCGGGACAGGGGTAGATCAGCCCCAGCATTTT

D gene: TRBD2
J gene: TRBJ2-7
V gene: TRBV27
clone size: many
CDR3 protein: CASKPRGGSSYEQYF
CDR3 DNA: TGTGCCAGCAAACCCCGGGGAGGGAGCTCCTACGAGCAGTACTTC

D gene: TRBD2
J gene: TRBJ2-7
V gene: TRBV20-1
clone size: .
CDR3 protein: CSARDEISGRTGYEQYF
CDR3 DNA: TGCAGTGCTAGAGATGAAATAAGCGGGAGGACCGGGTACGAGCAGTACTTC

D gene: .
J gene: TRBJ2-7
V gene: TRBV2
clone size: many
CDR3 protein: CASSIQGSYEQYF
CDR3 DNA: TGTGCCAGCAGTATACAGGGATCCTACGAGCAGTACTTC

D gene: TRBD1
J gene: TRBJ2-5
V gene: TRBV6-2/TRBV6-3
clone size: many
CDR3 protein: CASSELIWGEGAGQETQYF
CDR3 DNA: TGTGCCAGCAGTGAATTGATCTGGGGTGAGGGGGCAGGACAAGAGACCCAGTACTTC